This T cell receptor (beta chain) is from a study of blood T cell repertoires in COVID-19 (dated by TCRdb to 2020 to 2021). For the wider study: The collaborator samples originated in the United States, Italy and Spain and spanned the acute and convalescent phases of COVID-19. Sample metadata almost always included a de-identified subject ID, COVID-19 status, age in years and sex. HLA class I and class II types, where available, came from metadata supplied by the sample provider rather than from assay-based typing. Subjects who had been exposed to COVID-19, were actively infected with it, or had recovered from it provided the deeply sampled blood TCRbeta repertoires that made up the dataset. The prospective study material was composed of cDNA or gDNA derived from T cells, B-cell-depleted T cells, or PBMCs. Samples came from the ongoing ImmuneRACE study (first 160 participants) plus 1,254 subjects from 6 global collaborators. A freely available public database, intended as a resource for researchers studying the immune response to SARS-CoV-2, is where the repertoires were released. What the research found in general, with its limitations: The quantity of clinical and demographic metadata differed by source and by participant and was supplied without curation.

The germline V gene provides CDR1 WSHSY and CDR2 SAAADI. V is cut back by 9 bases and J by 9 bases, with 7 bases in the junction unmatched. From its cysteine to its phenylalanine, the CDR3 spans 13 amino acids. Only the CDR3 region is kept as DNA, spanning 39 bases read in frame from base 1. Each collaborating institution followed its own protocols to collect whole blood in K2EDTA tubes. For TCRbeta analysis, collaborators shipped samples as frozen whole blood, isolated PBMCs, or DNA extracted from either of those sample types. Details on this clone: It lacks a known antigen. No much larger clonotype is one base removed from it; base qualities were not supplied.

TCRbeta CDR3 regions were amplified from genomic DNA by means of the immunoSEQ Assay, a bias-controlled multiplex PCR. Processing in the source paper ran as follows. The number of nucleated cells in each sample was estimated from the amplification of reference gene primers within the assay. To quantify the absolute abundance of each unique TCRbeta CDR3 rearrangement, sequence reads were collapsed and filtered. For each sample, productive Simpson clonality was calculated as the square root of Simpson's diversity index across productive rearrangements. The clones in this table, taken by TCRdb from immuneACCESS, are in-frame only. Not every clone is retained; where verified, under half of the shortfall comes from an unresolved V gene, and the cause of the rest is unknown. V and J calls plus clone size are reproduced from that table; the DNA served to infer D and trimming. A total of tens of thousands of clones appear in this sample, approximately 83% of them only once. Around 27% of the sample goes to the ten largest clones.

This clonotype originated in a human donor in a cohort sampled during active COVID-19. Recombination linked TRBV10-2 to TRBJ2-1; TRBD2 agrees with 11 junctional bases. Material for sequencing was peripheral blood. Here is the DNA: TGCGCCAGTTGGGCTAGCGGGGGGCTTGAGCAGTTCTTC. Its translation is CASWASGGLEQFF.